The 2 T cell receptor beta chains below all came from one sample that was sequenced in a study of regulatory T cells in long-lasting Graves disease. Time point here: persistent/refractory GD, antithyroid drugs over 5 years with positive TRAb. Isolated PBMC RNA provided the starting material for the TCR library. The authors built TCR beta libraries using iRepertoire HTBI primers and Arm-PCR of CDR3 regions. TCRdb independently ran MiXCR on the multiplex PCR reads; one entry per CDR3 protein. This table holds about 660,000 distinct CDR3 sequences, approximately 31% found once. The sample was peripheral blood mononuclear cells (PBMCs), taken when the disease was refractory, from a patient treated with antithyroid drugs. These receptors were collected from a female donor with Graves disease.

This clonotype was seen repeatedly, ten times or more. CDR3 in amino acids: CASIGQLSSYEQYF. The CDR3 DNA is TGTGCCAGCATAGGACAGCTGAGCTCCTACGAGCAGTACTTC. The chain uses TRBV2 and TRBJ2-7; D perhaps matches TRBD1 (6 bases). The length of the CDR3 is 14 residues. Per germline, CDR1 SNHLY and CDR2 FYNNEI. V lost 7 bases, J lost 0 bases, and 13 bases lay in between.

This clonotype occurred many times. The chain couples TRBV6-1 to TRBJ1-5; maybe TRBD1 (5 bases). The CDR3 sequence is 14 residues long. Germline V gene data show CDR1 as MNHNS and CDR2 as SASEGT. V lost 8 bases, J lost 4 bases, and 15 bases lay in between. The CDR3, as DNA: TGTGCCAGCTGGGGCAGGGCGATAAATCAGCCCCAGCATTTT. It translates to CASWGRAINQPQHF.